The next 13 T cell receptor beta chains were all read from a single sample in a study of T cell responses to AZD1222 COVID-19 vaccine. Repertoires were generated with immunoSEQ multiplex PCR, while TCRdb's copy carries only in-frame clones and drops some. The profile shows roughly 110,000 clones, more than 70% of them singletons. Here the sequenced sample was peripheral blood, taken on day 0 of AZD1222 vaccination. These TCRs come from an adult in good health.

The chain carries TRBV28 and TRBJ2-7; the match to TRBD2 covers 14 bases. The CDR3 runs to 15 residues. The V gene's germline CDR1 is MDHEN and CDR2 SYDVKM. The trim removed 2 bases at V and 5 bases at J, leaving 2 bases unmatched. The CDR3 here is CASSLRTSGRNEQYF. The CDR3, as DNA: TGTGCCAGCAGTTTAAGGACTAGCGGGAGGAACGAGCAGTACTTC.

The chain has TRBV19 and TRBJ2-5; D may be TRBD1 (5 bases). The length of the CDR3 is 13 residues. Germline V gives CDR1 LNHDA, CDR2 SQIVND (reference sequence). Trimming removed 2 bases at V and 5 bases at J, with 9 bases between. The CDR3 loop is CASSIQGRETQYF. The DNA of the CDR3 is TGTGCCAGTAGTATACAGGGTCGGGAGACCCAGTACTTC.

The V and J genes are TRBV6-5 and TRBJ2-3; TRBD2 aligns across 7 bases. Germline-derived CDR1 and CDR2 are MNHEY and SVGAGI. V lost 7 bases, J lost 8 bases, and 9 bases stayed unmatched. The CDR3 consists of 13 residues. The CDR3 coding sequence is TGTGCCAGCACTATAGTCCGCGGGGGTACGCAGTATTTT. Encoded protein: CASTIVRGGTQYF.

V is TRBV6-2 or TRBV6-3 and J is TRBJ2-5, with 14 nucleotides matching TRBD2. V lost 4 bases to trimming and J lost 5 bases; unmatched junction nucleotides: 6. The CDR3 runs to 16 residues. CDR1 and CDR2 from the germline V gene are MNHEY and SVGEGT. The CDR3 protein is CASSWSTSGRGETQYF. Here the CDR3 DNA reads TGTGCCAGCAGTTGGTCGACTAGCGGGAGGGGGGAGACCCAGTACTTC.

V is TRBV7-9 and J is TRBJ1-4; D gene ambiguous. The CDR3 sequence is 14 residues long. Germline lookup yields CDR1 SEHNR and CDR2 FQNEAQ (reference sequence). V was pared by 5 bases and J by 12 bases, with 19 bases between. Here the CDR3 reads CASSPTEAQPELFF. The CDR3 bases are TGTGCCAGCAGCCCGACGGAAGCACAACCGGAACTGTTTTTT.

This clone was seen only once. CDR3 region: CASRTSGWTDTQYF. CDR3 DNA sequence: TGTGCCAGCAGGACTAGCGGGTGGACAGATACGCAGTATTTT. The V gene is TRBV28, the J gene TRBJ2-3, with 10 bases that match TRBD2. Germline V lookup: CDR1 MDHEN, CDR2 SYDVKM. V gave up 6 bases and J gave up 3 bases; unmatched junction bases: 3. The CDR3 length is 14 residues.

The chain uses TRBV7-2 and TRBJ1-5, with D unresolved. The germline V gene encodes CDR1 SGHTA and CDR2 FQGNSA. The germline V and J ends were trimmed by 6 bases and 0 bases, with 12 bases remaining between them. The CDR3 consists of 15 residues. CDR3 DNA sequence: TGTGCCAGCAGTGTAACTACACCTAGCAATCAGCCCCAGCATTTT. It yields the protein CASSVTTPSNQPQHF.

The chain uses TRBV7-9 and TRBJ1-5, with a weak D call TRBD1 (6 bases). Germline CDR1 is SEHNR and CDR2 is FQNEAQ (reference sequence). The CDR3 covers 13 residues. The V end lost 3 bases, the J end lost 6 bases, and 9 bases lay between the germline ends. CDR3 DNA sequence: TGTGCCAGCAGCTTCCAGGGGCGTCAGCCCCAGCATTTT. Its translation: CASSFQGRQPQHF.

This CDR3 is CASSYRKQDRDQPQHF. CDR3 coding DNA: TGTGCCAGCAGTTATCGAAAACAGGACAGGGATCAGCCCCAGCATTTT. V is TRBV6-2 or TRBV6-3 and J is TRBJ1-5; the match to TRBD1 covers 8 bases. CDR1 and CDR2 from the germline V gene are MNHEY and SVGEGT. There are 16 residues in the CDR3. The junction had 9 bases not matched to a gene; V was cut back by 3 bases and J by 5 bases.

The V call is TRBV30, the J call TRBJ1-2; D not certain. V lost 1 base and J lost 7, with 13 bases in between. The CDR3 has 13 residues. CDR1 and CDR2 (germline): GTSNPN, SVGIG (reference sequence). The CDR3 DNA reads as TGTGCCTGGAGTGGACCGGGGTTTGCTGGCTACACCTTC. As protein: CAWSGPGFAGYTF.

This clone appeared once. This chain links TRBV4-1 with TRBJ1-2; D is perhaps TRBD1 (5 bases). There are 15 residues in the CDR3. V lost 4 bases to trimming and J lost 5 bases, with 17 bases between them. Germline CDR1 MGHRA, CDR2 YSYEKL. The CDR3 DNA sequence: TGCGCCAGCAGCCCAGCCGACAGTTCGGGGTATGGCTACACCTTC. As protein: CASSPADSSGYGYTF.

This clone was seen more than once but under ten times. This chain connects TRBV5-4 to TRBJ2-1, with 8 bases that match TRBD1. This CDR3 has 18 residues. V trimming: 2 bases; J trimming: 3 bases; junction bases outside the gene matches: 13. Germline CDR1 SGHNT, CDR2 YYREEE (reference sequence). The CDR3 bases are TGTGCCAGCAGCTTCGGTCGCAGGGGGCGAGATAACTACAATGAGCAGTTCTTC. It specifies CASSFGRRGRDNYNEQFF.

The rearrangement joins TRBV19 to TRBJ2-2; 8 nucleotides agree with TRBD1. The V gene end was trimmed by 6 bases and the J gene end by 3 bases; junction bases not matched to a gene: 6. Per the germline V gene, CDR1 is LNHDA and CDR2 is SQIVND (reference sequence). This CDR3 spans 15 amino acids. CDR3: CASRSGQGDTGELFF. CDR3 in DNA: TGTGCCAGTAGATCCGGACAGGGTGACACCGGGGAGCTGTTTTTT.